This entry is about one TCR beta chain. These data are taken from a study of blood T cells in healthy people across ages. It was with a sample-barcoded 5' primer and a J-beta primer mix that a second PCR of roughly 6 to 12 cycles was run. TCRdb processed the 5' RACE reads anew with MiXCR; each CDR3 protein has one entry. The table includes fewer than 1,200,000 distinct CDR3 sequences, under 30% detected once. Per germline, CDR1 MNHEY and CDR2 SVGAGI. V dropped 2 bases and J dropped 7 bases, with 11 bases sitting between them. This CDR3 contains 13 residues. Every sample had a minimum of 7 million PBMCs isolated. These records were also assigned to another study, of T cells of mothers and their children. From that report: The TCR beta CDR3 read count exceeded 9.5 million for each mother and was approximately 3 million for each child. The effect of thymic selection on TCR recombination output is similar between related and unrelated pairs.

Sequenced: blood. This TCR was sampled from a girl aged 2-10 years in good health. This chain links TRBV6-5 with TRBJ2-5; no clear D gene. The DNA for the CDR3 is TGTGCCAGCAGTTACCGGGTAATCGGGACCCAGTACTTC. Translation: CASSYRVIGTQYF.